This T cell receptor beta chain is from a study of cytomegalovirus exposure and HLA in healthy donors. General observations from the study: Earlier results showed most TCR beta V segments being productive about 87% or about 30% of the time.

The PCR was carried out with 60 Vbeta primers and 13 Jbeta primers. Sequencing used immunoSEQ multiplex PCR; TCRdb keeps in-frame clones, though not all of them. The table has some 200,000 clones, around 80% seen once. The CDR3 runs to 15 residues. Germline CDR1 is SGHTA and CDR2 is FQGNSA. Trimming removed 0 bases at V and 2 bases at J, with 5 bases between. As regards this clone: Its antigen is unidentified.

The source material was PBMCs. The sequence was collected from a woman in her twenties or thirties in good health and CMV-seronegative. The chain couples TRBV7-2 to TRBJ2-6; D possibly corresponds to TRBD1 (5 bases). The CDR3 DNA reads as TGTGCCAGCAGCTTAGCGGGGCCTGGGGCCAACGTCCTGACTTTC. Encoded protein: CASSLAGPGANVLTF.